A selection of T cell receptor beta chains follows, all from one sample in a study of shared clonotypes between healthy human individuals. Here immunoSEQ multiplex PCR was the method, and the copy in TCRdb shows in-frame clones only, minus some. The sample gives approximately 2.4 million clones, around 95% of which show up once; approximately 0.13% is in the top ten. Sequencing input: naive CD4+ T cells sorted from blood. All receptors come from a man aged 18-30 years in good health. Both conserved end residues are part of each CDR3. Each record gives: J gene, CDR3 length, clone size, D gene, V gene, CDR3 DNA, CDR3 protein. A D gene is named only where the DNA matches it firmly. The size of a clone is reported for some rows only, either as once, few or many, or as a class for expanded clones.

>TRBJ1-4|14|.|.|TRBV5-6
TGTGCCAGCAGCTTGTTTCAGGGTAATGAAAAACTGTTTTTT
CASSLFQGNEKLFF
>TRBJ2-2|15|.|.|TRBV4-1
TGCGCCAGCAGCCAAGATAGTGGGGGAACCGGGGAGCTGTTTTTT
CASSQDSGGTGELFF
>TRBJ1-5|14|.|.|TRBV5-1
TGCGCCAGCAGCCCGGAGGGGCCTGGACAGCCCCAGCATTTT
CASSPEGPGQPQHF
>TRBJ1-5|16|.|.|TRBV15
TGTGCCACCAGCAGAGGACCAGGGGAGAGCAATCAGCCCCAGCATTTT
CATSRGPGESNQPQHF
>TRBJ2-1|13|.|.|TRBV29-1
TGCAGCGTTGCCGGCGGATTTTACAATGAGCAGTTCTTC
CSVAGGFYNEQFF
>TRBJ2-5|13|once|.|TRBV25-1
TGTGCCAGCAGTGAGGGGGGCGTAGAGACCCAGTACTTC
CASSEGGVETQYF
>TRBJ1-5|16|once|.|TRBV6-6
TGTGCCAGCCAAGTTCATATTAGAGGGGACGGTCAGCCCCAGCATTTT
CASQVHIRGDGQPQHF
>TRBJ1-5|14|.|TRBD1|TRBV30
TGTGCCTGGAGCGAGGGACAGGGCAATCAGCCCCAGCATTTT
CAWSEGQGNQPQHF
>TRBJ2-2|17|once|TRBD1|TRBV28
TGTGCCAGCCGGGGACAGGGGGATATTTCGAACACCGGGGAGCTGTTTTTT
CASRGQGDISNTGELFF
>TRBJ1-2|14|.|.|TRBV28
TGTGCCAGCAGTCCGGGGACTTCTCGCTATGGCTACACCTTC
CASSPGTSRYGYTF